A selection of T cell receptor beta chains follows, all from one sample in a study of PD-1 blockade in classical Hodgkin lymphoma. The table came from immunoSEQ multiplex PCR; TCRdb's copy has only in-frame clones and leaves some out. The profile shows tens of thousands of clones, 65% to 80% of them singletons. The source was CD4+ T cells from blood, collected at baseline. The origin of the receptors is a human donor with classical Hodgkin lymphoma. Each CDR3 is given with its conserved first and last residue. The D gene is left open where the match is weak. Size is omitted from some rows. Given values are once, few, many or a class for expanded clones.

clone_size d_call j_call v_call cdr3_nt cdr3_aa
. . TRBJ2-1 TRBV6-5 TGTGCCAGCAGTTACTCGACAGACGCGGACAATGAGCAGTTCTTC CASSYSTDADNEQFF
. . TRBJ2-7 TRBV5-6 TGTGCCAGCAGCTTGACAGGGACCTACGAGCAGTACTTC CASSLTGTYEQYF
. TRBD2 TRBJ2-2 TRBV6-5 TGTGCCAGCAGTAGGACGGGACTAGCGGGCGGGGAGCTGTTTTTT CASSRTGLAGGELFF
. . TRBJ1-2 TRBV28 TGTGCCAGCGGGGGGGGCTACACCTTC CASGGGYTF
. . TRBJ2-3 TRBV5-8 TGTGCCAGCAGCCCTGAGGCAGGACTTAGCACAGATACGCAGTATTTT CASSPEAGLSTDTQYF
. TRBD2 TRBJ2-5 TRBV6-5 TGTGCCAGCAGTTACTCCACTAGCGGGGGGGGAGAGACCCAGTACTTC CASSYSTSGGGETQYF
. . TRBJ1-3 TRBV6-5 TGTGCCAGTCGGACATTCTCTGGAAACACCATATATTTT CASRTFSGNTIYF
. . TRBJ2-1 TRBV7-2 TGTGCCAGCACCAACTTCGCCGTCAATGAGCAGTTCTTC CASTNFAVNEQFF
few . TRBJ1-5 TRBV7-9 TGTGCCAGCAGCTTCGCAGACTACAATCAGCCCCAGCATTTT CASSFADYNQPQHF
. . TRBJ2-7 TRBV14 TGTGCCAGCAGCCAATCCCACGGGGTTTCCTACGAGCAGTACTTC CASSQSHGVSYEQYF
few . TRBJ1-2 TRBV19 TGTGCCAGTAGTCCGGGTCTCGGGATAGGCTACACCTTC CASSPGLGIGYTF
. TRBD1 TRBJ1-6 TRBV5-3 TGTGCCAGCAGTAAGGACAGGAGGAATTCACCCCTCCACTTT CASSKDRRNSPLHF
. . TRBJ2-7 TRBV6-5 TGTGCCAGCAGCTTGGACGGGTACGAGCAGTACTTC CASSLDGYEQYF
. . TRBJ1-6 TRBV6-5 TGTGCCAGCAGTTCGGGGGGGGCGTTCTATAATTCACCCCTCCACTTT CASSSGGAFYNSPLHF
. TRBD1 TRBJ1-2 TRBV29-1 TGCAGCGTTGCGACAGGGGGCGGGAGCCTAAATGGCTACACCTTC CSVATGGGSLNGYTF
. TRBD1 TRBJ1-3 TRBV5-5 TGTGCCAGCAGCATAACCGACAGGGGGCCTGGAAACACCATATATTTT CASSITDRGPGNTIYF